This is a list of T cell receptor beta chains from one sample in a study of cytomegalovirus exposure and HLA in healthy donors. Profiled with immunoSEQ multiplex PCR; TCRdb holds only in-frame clones, not every one. The repertoire includes 200,000 to 250,000 clones, roughly 80% of them detected once, and approximately 0.22% sits in the top ten. The sequenced sample was PBMCs. All receptors derive from a girl aged 2 to 9 in good health and CMV-seronegative. The CDR3 runs from the conserved cysteine through the conserved F or W. The D gene is left open where the match is weak. Only part of the rows carry a size: once, few, many, or a class if the clone is expanded.

>-|TRBJ1-1|-|TRBV30
CAGRTAPNTEAFF
TGTGCCGGAAGGACAGCCCCGAACACTGAAGCTTTCTTT
>-|TRBJ1-1|-|TRBV19
CASSMGRKNTEAFF
TGTGCCAGTAGTATGGGCAGGAAGAACACTGAAGCTTTCTTT
>TRBD1|TRBJ1-2|-|TRBV5-4
CASSTYRGRWDGYTF
TGTGCCAGCAGCACTTACAGGGGGCGGTGGGATGGCTACACCTTC
>TRBD2|TRBJ2-1|-|TRBV4-1
CASSQEVAGSSYNEQFF
TGCGCCAGCAGCCAAGAGGTAGCGGGGAGCTCCTACAATGAGCAGTTCTTC
>TRBD1|TRBJ1-2|-|TRBV9
CASSRGQGVGYGYTF
TGTGCCAGCAGCCGTGGACAGGGAGTCGGCTATGGCTACACCTTC
>-|TRBJ2-7|-|TRBV6-6
CASSYSRDTHSYEQYF
TGTGCCAGCAGTTACTCTAGGGACACCCACTCTTACGAGCAGTACTTC
>TRBD2|TRBJ2-5|-|TRBV19
CASNSGLAQETQYF
TGTGCCAGTAATTCGGGACTAGCCCAAGAGACCCAGTACTTC
>-|TRBJ1-1|-|TRBV16
CASSQSQGLTEAFF
TGTGCCAGCAGCCAATCCCAGGGCTTGACTGAAGCTTTCTTT
>-|TRBJ1-2|-|TRBV2
CASSERSNYGYTF
TGTGCCAGCAGTGAGAGGAGTAACTATGGCTACACCTTC
>-|TRBJ2-3|once|TRBV5-1
CASSLDGAPRADTQYF
TGCGCCAGCAGCTTGGATGGGGCTCCACGGGCAGATACGCAGTATTTT
>TRBD2|TRBJ2-1|-|TRBV19
CASMASSGLSNEQFF
TGTGCCAGTATGGCGTCTAGCGGTCTGTCTAATGAGCAGTTCTTC
>-|TRBJ2-7|-|TRBV5-6
CASSSRIRRQSYEQYF
TGTGCCAGCAGCTCTCGGATTAGGCGGCAATCCTACGAGCAGTACTTC
>-|TRBJ2-1|-|TRBV29-1
CSVREREQFF
TGCAGCGTGCGGGAAAGGGAGCAGTTCTTC
>TRBD1|TRBJ2-3|-|TRBV7-9
CASSPRGRASTTDTQYF
TGTGCCAGCAGCCCAAGGGGGCGCGCCTCTACCACAGATACGCAGTATTTT
>-|TRBJ1-3|-|TRBV5-1
CARQGTSGNTIYF
TGCGCCAGACAGGGAACCTCTGGAAACACCATATATTTT
>-|TRBJ2-1|-|TRBV6-1
CASSQASYDNEQFF
TGTGCCAGCAGTCAGGCCTCCTACGACAATGAGCAGTTCTTC
>-|TRBJ2-5|few|TRBV5-1
CASSLAGRDQETQYF
TGCGCCAGCAGCTTGGCCGGCAGGGACCAAGAGACCCAGTACTTC
>-|TRBJ1-1|-|TRBV25-1
CASSEIGGKAEAFF
TGTGCCAGCAGTGAGATCGGGGGGAAGGCTGAAGCTTTCTTT
>TRBD1|TRBJ2-7|-|TRBV18
CASSRTGTGQTYEQYF
TGTGCCAGCTCACGAACCGGGACAGGCCAAACCTACGAGCAGTACTTC
>-|TRBJ1-3|-|TRBV5-1
CASSLSGASGGNTIYF
TGCGCCAGCAGCTTGAGTGGTGCCTCTGGCGGAAACACCATATATTTT
>-|TRBJ2-2|few|TRBV27
CASGAGSNTGELFF
TGTGCCAGCGGCGCAGGATCGAACACCGGGGAGCTGTTTTTT
>TRBD2|TRBJ2-7|-|TRBV10-3
CAISVGLAAGSYEQYF
TGTGCCATCAGTGTGGGACTAGCTGCCGGTTCCTACGAGCAGTACTTC
>TRBD1|TRBJ1-4|-|TRBV5-5
CASSADRVREKLFF
TGTGCCAGCAGCGCGGACAGGGTCCGTGAAAAACTGTTTTTT
>TRBD2|TRBJ2-3|-|TRBV5-1
CASSWETSGGTSTDTQYF
TGCGCCAGCAGCTGGGAGACTAGCGGGGGGACTAGCACAGATACGCAGTATTTT
>TRBD2|TRBJ2-5|-|TRBV4-2
CASRPSGGASETQYF
TGTGCCAGCAGACCTAGCGGGGGGGCCTCAGAGACCCAGTACTTC
>-|TRBJ2-5|-|TRBV5-1
CASSGGQLEETQYF
TGCGCCAGCAGCGGAGGACAGCTTGAAGAGACCCAGTACTTC
>TRBD2|TRBJ2-4|-|TRBV5-4
CASSLGLAGDQNIQYF
TGTGCCAGCAGCTTGGGCCTAGCGGGGGACCAAAACATTCAGTACTTC
>TRBD1|TRBJ1-5|-|TRBV19
CASSIGPRDWTGNSNQPQHF
TGTGCCAGTAGTATAGGTCCCCGTGATTGGACAGGGAATAGCAATCAGCCCCAGCATTTT
>TRBD1|TRBJ1-1|few|TRBV10-1
CASTGGRGGQGIAEAFF
TGCGCCAGCACCGGCGGACGTGGGGGACAGGGAATTGCTGAAGCTTTCTTT
>TRBD2|TRBJ2-7|-|TRBV11-2
CASSLIILAGTYEQYF
TGTGCCAGCAGCTTAATCATCCTAGCGGGAACCTACGAGCAGTACTTC
>-|TRBJ1-6|-|TRBV2
CASSGGSTEKGNSPLHF
TGTGCCAGCAGTGGTGGGTCGACAGAAAAGGGTAATTCACCCCTCCACTTT
>-|TRBJ2-1|-|TRBV6-1
CASSEGGINHNEQFF
TGTGCCAGCAGTGAAGGAGGGATCAATCACAATGAGCAGTTCTTC
>TRBD1|TRBJ1-2|-|TRBV10-3
CATLNGDSLYTDYGYTF
TGTGCCACACTGAATGGGGACAGTCTCTATACTGACTATGGCTACACCTTC
>-|TRBJ2-5|-|TRBV2
CASSPTRGETQYF
TGTGCCAGCAGCCCGACTAGGGGAGAGACCCAGTACTTC
>-|TRBJ1-4|-|TRBV30
CAWRAPGLTSFATNEKLFF
TGTGCCTGGAGGGCACCGGGACTTACGTCCTTTGCAACTAATGAAAAACTGTTTTTT
>-|TRBJ2-7|once|TRBV4-1
CASSHPDSYEQYF
TGCGCCAGCAGCCATCCGGACTCTTACGAGCAGTACTTC
>-|TRBJ2-3|-|TRBV9
CASSVGLPSDTQYF
TGTGCCAGCAGCGTAGGTCTACCGTCAGATACGCAGTATTTT
>TRBD2|TRBJ2-1|many|TRBV6-5
CASSYRQLAGGIEQFF
TGTGCCAGCAGTTACCGCCAACTAGCGGGGGGGATTGAGCAGTTCTTC
>TRBD2|TRBJ2-2|-|TRBV9
CASSPYGSSGITGELFF
TGTGCCAGCAGCCCCTATGGTTCTAGCGGGATCACCGGGGAGCTGTTTTTT
>-|TRBJ2-1|few|TRBV5-5
CASSSRGGHNEQFF
TGTGCCAGCAGCTCCCGTGGAGGCCACAATGAGCAGTTCTTC
>TRBD1|TRBJ1-2|once|TRBV18
CASTSSGGTLYGYTF
TGTGCCAGCACGTCCTCAGGGGGAACCCTCTATGGCTACACCTTC
>-|TRBJ1-2|once|TRBV29-1
CSVVPGGHGYTF
TGCAGCGTTGTGCCGGGGGGTCATGGCTACACCTTC
>TRBD2|TRBJ2-3|-|TRBV2
CASSPLAGADTQYF
TGTGCCAGCAGCCCACTAGCGGGAGCAGATACGCAGTATTTT
>-|TRBJ2-3|once|TRBV6-1
CASSEFRSADTQYF
TGTGCCAGCAGTGAATTCCGTAGCGCAGATACGCAGTATTTT
>TRBD2|TRBJ2-1|-|TRBV7-9
CSSYTSGGGEQFF
TGTTCCAGTTATACTAGCGGGGGTGGTGAGCAGTTCTTC
>TRBD2|TRBJ2-1|-|TRBV27
CASSLSGTSGYNEQFF
TGTGCCAGCAGTTTGTCCGGGACTAGCGGATACAATGAGCAGTTCTTC
>-|TRBJ2-7|-|TRBV2
CASSVMEGYEQYF
TGTGCCAGCAGTGTGATGGAGGGTTACGAGCAGTACTTC